This entry describes one TCR beta chain. Per the germline V gene, CDR1 is LNHDA and CDR2 is SQIVND (reference sequence). The junction had 5 bases not matched to a gene; V was cut back by 7 bases and J by 6 bases. The CDR3 runs to 12 residues. The PCR used 60 Vbeta and 13 Jbeta primers. Generated by immunoSEQ multiplex PCR, the TCRdb table keeps only in-frame clones and is missing some. Of roughly 40,000 clones detected, approximately 55% appear once; the ten largest clones hold roughly an eighth. The sample is drawn from a study of cytomegalovirus exposure and HLA in healthy donors. The source is a human donor in good health. The material sequenced was PBMCs. This chain joins TRBV19 and TRBJ2-7, with 8 bases aligning to TRBD1. This CDR3 reads CASTDRASEQYF. The CDR3, as DNA: TGTGCCAGTACGGACAGGGCTAGCGAGCAGTACTTC. The whole variable domain, filled in from reference TRBV19 and TRBJ2-7, reads DGGITQSPKYLFRKEGQNVTLSCEQNLNHDAMYWYRQDPGQGLRLIYYSQIVNDFQKGDIAEGYSVSREKKESFPLTVTSAQKNPTAFYLCASTDRASEQYFGPGTRLTVT.